The 29 T cell receptor beta chains reported below all come from one sample, sequenced in a study of cytomegalovirus exposure and HLA in healthy donors. Use of 60 Vbeta and 13 Jbeta primers characterized the PCR. The table came from immunoSEQ multiplex PCR; TCRdb's copy has only in-frame clones and leaves some out. The table lists roughly 100,000 clones, 60% to 80% of them singletons. Sequenced input: PBMCs. All receptors come from a female donor in good health and CMV-seronegative.

The CDR3 DNA reads as TGTGCCAGCTCACCATTACCGGGACAGGTATCCTACGAGCAGTACTTC. This encodes CASSPLPGQVSYEQYF. This rearrangement joins TRBV18 to TRBJ2-7; 8 bases match TRBD1. The CDR3 has 16 residues. V lost 2 bases, J lost 1 base, and 7 bases stayed unmatched. Germline loops: CDR1 KGHSH, CDR2 LQKENI. The complete variable domain, with remaining parts taken from reference TRBV18 and TRBJ2-7, reads NAGVMQNPRHLVRRRGQEARLRCSPMKGHSHVYWYRQLPEEGLKFMVYLQKENIIDESGMPKERFSAEFPKEGPSILRIQQVVRGDSAAYFCASSPLPGQVSYEQYFGPGTRLTVT.

J is TRBJ1-2 and V is TRBV9; D may be TRBD1 (6 bases). In germline, CDR1 is SGDLS, CDR2 YYNGEE. This CDR3 contains 15 residues. Trimming took off 3 bases at V and 5 bases at J, with 17 bases between the two ends. Here the CDR3 reads CASSEGEGGIYGYTF. The CDR3, as DNA: TGTGCCAGCAGCGAGGGGGAGGGGGGCATTTATGGCTACACCTTC.

J is TRBJ1-1 and V is TRBV19; 9 bases map to TRBD1. Germline CDR1 LNHDA, CDR2 SQIVND (reference sequence). Trimming at V came to 3 bases and at J to 1 base, leaving 3 bases not matched to a gene. This CDR3 contains 15 residues. CDR3 region: CASSIGQGSNTEAFF. CDR3 sequence (DNA): TGTGCCAGTAGTATTGGACAGGGGTCGAACACTGAAGCTTTCTTT. Looking up the rest from reference TRBV19 and TRBJ1-1 gives the full variable domain: DGGITQSPKYLFRKEGQNVTLSCEQNLNHDAMYWYRQDPGQGLRLIYYSQIVNDFQKGDIAEGYSVSREKKESFPLTVTSAQKNPTAFYLCASSIGQGSNTEAFFGQGTRLTVV.

The rearrangement joins TRBV15 to TRBJ1-2, with D perhaps matching TRBD1 (5 bases). V dropped 3 bases and J dropped 0 bases, with 20 bases sitting between them. Germline CDR1 and CDR2: LNHNV and YYDKDF (reference sequence). This CDR3 region has 18 residues. Written as DNA, the CDR3 is TGTGCCACCAGCAGCTCGGGGGGTGGGTTTACTACTAACTATGGCTACACCTTC. It translates to CATSSSGGGFTTNYGYTF.

The chain carries TRBV2 and TRBJ1-1; no firm D call. CDR1 and CDR2 (germline): SNHLY, FYNNEI. The CDR3 runs to 14 residues. The V gene lost 6 bases and the J gene lost 1 base, with 12 bases spanning the gap. The CDR3 spells CASSAMTGNTEAFF. DNA for the CDR3: TGTGCCAGCAGCGCGATGACGGGGAACACTGAAGCTTTCTTT. Drawing the rest from reference TRBV2 and TRBJ1-1, the complete variable domain is EPEVTQTPSHQVTQMGQEVILRCVPISNHLYFYWYRQILGQKVEFLVSFYNNEISEKSEIFDDQFSVERPDGSNFTLKIRSTKLEDSAMYFCASSAMTGNTEAFFGQGTRLTVV.

The chain combines TRBV11-2 with TRBJ2-7, with 9 bases identical to TRBD2. The V gene's germline CDR1 is SGHAT and CDR2 FQNNGV. The CDR3 length is 19 residues. Trimming removed 4 bases from V and 4 bases from J; junction bases left unmatched: 20. The DNA for the CDR3 is TGTGCCAGCAGCTCGGTGGGAGGGGGCGGGAGGGCACCACTATACGAGCAGTACTTC. Encoded protein: CASSSVGGGGRAPLYEQYF. The whole variable domain, remainder taken from reference TRBV11-2 and TRBJ2-7, is EAGVAQSPRYKIIEKRQSVAFWCNPISGHATLYWYQQILGQGPKLLIQFQNNGVVDDSQLPKDRFSAERLKGVDSTLKIQPAKLEDSAVYLCASSSVGGGGRAPLYEQYFGPGTRLTVT.

Only a few counts were recorded for this clone. V and J are TRBV5-1 and TRBJ1-1, with D possibly TRBD1 on 5 matching bases. The CDR3 spans 13 residues. Germline loops: CDR1 SGHRS, CDR2 YFSETQ. The V and J ends lost 7 bases and 6 bases respectively, with 16 bases between them. CDR3 protein: CASGDQGIAEAFF. DNA for the CDR3: TGCGCCAGCGGCGACCAGGGTATCGCTGAAGCTTTCTTT.

The rearrangement joins TRBV6-1 to TRBJ1-5; D is possibly TRBD1 (5 bases). Germline V gene sequence: CDR1 MNHNS, CDR2 SASEGT. V lost 5 bases to trimming and J lost 0 bases, with 11 bases between them. This CDR3 has 15 amino acids. The CDR3, as DNA: TGTGCCAGCAGTACGTTCGACAGTAGCAATCAGCCCCAGCATTTT. It is translated as CASSTFDSSNQPQHF.

A few counts support this clone. The chain has TRBV16 and TRBJ1-1; 9 nucleotides match TRBD1. V trimming: 4 bases; J trimming: 0 bases; junction bases outside the gene matches: 6. The CDR3 runs 16 residues. The V gene's germline CDR1 is KGHSY and CDR2 FQNENV. The CDR3 sequence is CASSPTGGAMNTEAFF. As DNA, the CDR3 is TGTGCCAGCAGCCCCACAGGGGGCGCGATGAACACTGAAGCTTTCTTT.

In its sample, this clone was seen a few times. The chain recombines TRBV4-1 with TRBJ1-6; D may be TRBD1 (6 bases). The germline CDR1 and CDR2 sequences are MGHRA and YSYEKL. The germline V and J ends were trimmed by 3 bases and 10 bases, with 22 bases remaining between them. The length of the CDR3 is 17 residues. The CDR3 sequence is CASSHLPGHLTGSPLHF. In nucleotides, the CDR3 is TGCGCCAGCAGCCACCTACCGGGACACCTGACTGGGTCACCCCTCCACTTT.

The J gene is TRBJ2-7, the V gene TRBV4-1, with D possibly TRBD1 on 6 matching bases. Germline CDR1 and CDR2: MGHRA and YSYEKL. V was cut by 1 base and J by 0 bases, with 10 bases left in between. The CDR3 is made up of 15 amino acids. CDR3 in DNA: TGCGCCAGCAGCCAAGGGCGAGGGGGCTCCTACGAGCAGTACTTC. Translated: CASSQGRGGSYEQYF.

The V and J genes are TRBV7-9 and TRBJ1-2, with D maybe TRBD1 (5 bases). The V gene's germline CDR1 is SEHNR and CDR2 FQNEAQ (reference sequence). Trimming removed 4 bases at V and 4 bases at J, with 13 bases between. CDR3 length: 14 residues. The CDR3 protein is CASSSLGTLYGYTF. Here the CDR3 DNA reads TGTGCCAGCAGCTCCCTCGGGACTCTCTATGGCTACACCTTC.

The V and J genes are TRBV5-1 and TRBJ1-1, with no clear D. Trimming removed 5 bases at V and 4 bases at J, with 9 bases between. The CDR3 runs 12 residues. The germline gives CDR1 SGHRS, CDR2 YFSETQ. The CDR3 nucleotides read TGCGCCAGCAGGCTAAGAAGCACTGAAGCTTTCTTT. Protein: CASRLRSTEAFF.

This chain joins TRBV5-4 and TRBJ1-2; D remains ambiguous. The CDR3 has 14 residues. Trimming removed 4 bases from V and 1 base from J, with 11 bases in between. Germline V lookup: CDR1 SGHNT, CDR2 YYREEE (reference sequence). The CDR3 here is CASSHQEVNYGYTF. In nucleotides, the CDR3 is TGTGCCAGCAGCCATCAGGAGGTTAACTATGGCTACACCTTC.

The chain couples TRBV5-1 to TRBJ2-5, with TRBD1 matching over 8 bases. The end of the DNA aligns better with TRBJ2-7, so the J call may be wrong. The CDR3 runs 15 residues. From germline, CDR1 is SGHRS and CDR2 YFSETQ. The CDR3 nucleotides read TGCGCCAGCAGCCAAGGCGACAGGGGCTACTACGAGCAGTACTTC. Amino acid sequence: CASSQGDRGYYEQYF.

CDR3 loop: CASSLASPPEQYF. The CDR3 coding sequence is TGTGCCAGCAGTTTAGCTAGCCCTCCCGAGCAGTACTTC. The gene calls are TRBV27 and TRBJ2-7, with a possible D match to TRBD2 (5 bases). The germline gives CDR1 MNHEY, CDR2 SMNVEV (reference sequence). The length of the CDR3 is 13 residues. V shed 2 bases and J shed 6 bases, with 11 bases lying between them.

There are a few counts of this clone. This rearrangement joins TRBV7-2 to TRBJ2-2; TRBD2 aligns across 13 bases. The CDR3 contains 18 residues. Unmatched junction bases numbered 10, after V lost 5 bases and J lost 4 bases. The V gene's germline CDR1 is SGHTA and CDR2 FQGNSA. DNA of the CDR3: TGTGCCAGCAGCCCCATTCCCGGGACTAGCGGGGTCACCGGGGAGCTGTTTTTT. Protein: CASSPIPGTSGVTGELFF. The complete variable domain, with remaining parts taken from reference TRBV7-2 and TRBJ2-2, reads GAGVSQSPSNKVTEKGKDVELRCDPISGHTALYWYRQSLGQGLEFLIYFQGNSAPDKSGLPSDRFSAERTGGSVSTLTIQRTQQEDSAVYLCASSPIPGTSGVTGELFFGEGSRLTVL.

Worth noting for this clone: Relative to the germline gene, one junction end is altered; a read error may explain this. The rearrangement links TRBV6-1 to TRBJ1-2; 7 positions agree with TRBD1. CDR1 is MNHNS and CDR2 is SASEGT in the germline V gene. This CDR3 has 18 amino acids. CDR3 loop: CAISGSSGTALAPYGYTF. The CDR3 region has the DNA TGTGCCATCAGTGGGTCCTCCGGGACAGCCCTAGCTCCCTATGGCTACACCTTC.

The chain couples TRBV13 to TRBJ1-3; 9 bases line up with TRBD1. Germline CDR1 is PRHDT and CDR2 is FYEKMQ (reference sequence). This CDR3 has 17 residues. V lost 4 bases to trimming and J lost 6 bases; unmatched junction nucleotides: 13. CDR3: CASSSSGTGTSINTIYF. The DNA for the CDR3 is TGTGCCAGCAGCTCCTCCGGGACAGGGACCTCTATAAACACCATATATTTT.

The chain combines TRBV6-1 with TRBJ2-7; TRBD2 might be the D (5 bases). Trimming cost V 10 bases and J 0 bases, with 16 bases left between them. Germline loops: CDR1 MNHNS, CDR2 SASEGT. CDR3 length: 14 amino acids. Here the CDR3 DNA reads TGTGCCACAAGAGAGAGGGATAGCTCCTACGAGCAGTACTTC. Protein: CATRERDSSYEQYF.

This clone has only a few counts. This rearrangement joins TRBV7-3 to TRBJ2-1; D gene uncertain. The V gene lost 2 bases and the J gene lost 2 bases, with 13 bases spanning the gap. Germline loops: CDR1 SGHTA, CDR2 FQGTGA. CDR3 length: 16 amino acids. The CDR3 here is CASSLYKTTAYNEQFF. In DNA form, the CDR3 reads TGTGCCAGCAGCTTATACAAGACAACCGCCTACAATGAGCAGTTCTTC.

Note on this clone: The junction departs from germline at one end; a sequencing error may be responsible. The V call is TRBV7-9, the J call TRBJ1-3, with TRBD1 matching 9 bases. This CDR3 is 18 amino acids long. Germline V gene sequence: CDR1 SEHNR, CDR2 FQNEAQ (reference sequence). The CDR3 coding sequence is TGTTCCAGCAGCTTAGTCCGAGGGACAGGGTCCTCTGGAAACACCATATATTTT. Translated: CSSSLVRGTGSSGNTIYF.

The V call is TRBV10-2, the J call TRBJ2-3; TRBD2 matches at 11 bases. CDR3 length equals 14 residues. Germline CDR1 is WSHSY and CDR2 is SAAADI. The trim removed 8 bases at V and 5 bases at J, leaving 6 bases unmatched. This CDR3 reads CASGSGGAKDTQYF. CDR3 DNA sequence: TGCGCCAGCGGTAGCGGGGGGGCGAAAGATACGCAGTATTTT.

V is TRBV29-1 and J is TRBJ1-2, with D possibly TRBD1 on 5 matching bases. The CDR3 covers 14 residues. Trimming left V 2 bases short and J 8 bases short, with 18 bases between. Per germline, CDR1 SQVTM and CDR2 ANQGSEA. In nucleotides, the CDR3 is TGCAGCGTTGAACAGGGAATCCTCTCCAGGGGCTACACCTTC. It translates to CSVEQGILSRGYTF.

As DNA, the CDR3 is TGTGCCAGCAGTGAGTGGCTCAGGGTAGGGAATCAGCCCCAGCATTTT. This translates into CASSEWLRVGNQPQHF. This chain links TRBV2 with TRBJ1-5, with D perhaps matching TRBD1 (5 bases). Germline V lookup: CDR1 SNHLY, CDR2 FYNNEI. The CDR3 covers 16 residues. With 3 bases removed from V and 4 bases from J, the gap between germline ends came to 16 bases.

The chain carries TRBV18 and TRBJ2-2; D unresolved. The CDR3 totals 19 residues. From germline, CDR1 is KGHSH and CDR2 LQKENI. V was pared by 3 bases and J by 6 bases, with 26 bases between. CDR3 coding DNA: TGTGCCAGCTCACCTCCTTTGCCCGGCCGCAGACTCCAATCCGGGGAGCTGTTTTTT. Its protein is CASSPPLPGRRLQSGELFF.

A word on this clone: One junction end disagrees with the germline gene, perhaps due to a read error. This chain uses TRBV7-9 with TRBJ2-2, with TRBD1 matching 7 bases. Germline loops: CDR1 SEHNR, CDR2 FQNEAQ (reference sequence). The CDR3 loop spans 16 amino acids. The CDR3 protein is CSSSTAGTVSTGELFF. CDR3 DNA sequence: TGTTCCAGCAGCACGGCCGGGACAGTGAGCACCGGGGAGCTGTTTTTT.

This clone was recorded once. The V and J genes are TRBV9 and TRBJ1-5; 7 nucleotides agree with TRBD1. The CDR3 sequence is 14 residues long. Germline CDR1 is SGDLS and CDR2 is YYNGEE. The trim removed 0 bases at V and 4 bases at J, leaving 1 base unmatched. The CDR3 loop reads CASSVGTGNQPQHF. In DNA, the CDR3 is TGTGCCAGCAGCGTAGGGACAGGAAATCAGCCCCAGCATTTT.

The chain uses TRBV7-2 and TRBJ2-1; TRBD1 agrees at 9 bases. Germline lookup yields CDR1 SGHTA and CDR2 FQGNSA. The CDR3 length is 11 residues. The junction had 4 bases not matched to a gene; V was cut back by 4 bases and J by 15 bases. The CDR3 loop reads CASSSGQGWFF. The CDR3 DNA reads TGTGCCAGCAGCTCGGGACAGGGTTGGTTCTTC.